Listed below are T cell receptor beta chains from one sample, sequenced in a study of T cells after yellow fever vaccination. TCRdb ran MiXCR on the 5' RACE reads and lists one entry per CDR3 protein. The top ten clones hold more than 15% of a sample with around 340,000 distinct CDR3 sequences, over 8% of them seen once. This material consisted of PBMCs, taken on the day of the first yellow fever vaccination. These TCRs come from a man younger than 35 who received the YFV17D yellow fever vaccine. The CDR3 runs from the conserved cysteine through the conserved F or W. The D gene is left open where the match is weak. Expanded clones get a size class; other rows say once, few or many, or leave the size out.

size	V	J	length	D	CDR3	DNA
.	TRBV5-1	TRBJ2-3	16	.	CASNPGDRTRTDTQYF	TGCGCCAGCAACCCGGGAGACAGGACCCGCACAGATACGCAGTATTTT
.	TRBV3-1	TRBJ1-1	15	.	CASSPPAAGALGAFF	TGTGCCAGCAGCCCCCCCGCGGCTGGAGCGCTTGGAGCTTTCTTT
many	TRBV5-1	TRBJ2-2	16	TRBD1	CASSLGTGTTGGELFF	TGCGCCAGCAGCCTAGGGACAGGCACAACGGGCGGGGAGCTGTTTTTT
many	TRBV12-3/TRBV12-4	TRBJ1-1	14	.	CASKLDPRSTEAFF	TGTGCCAGCAAACTAGACCCCCGGAGCACTGAAGCTTTCTTT
.	TRBV5-1	TRBJ1-1	17	.	CASSLEIHVAVNTEAFF	TGCGCCAGCAGCTTGGAAATACATGTGGCCGTGAACACTGAAGCTTTCTTT
few	TRBV27	TRBJ1-3	14	.	CASSLLPGTGTIYF	TGTGCCAGCAGTTTACTACCTGGTACTGGCACCATATATTTT
few	TRBV10-2	TRBJ2-7	14	TRBD1	CASRLRDRPYEQYF	TGCGCCAGCAGGCTTCGGGACAGGCCCTACGAGCAGTACTTC
.	TRBV5-1	TRBJ2-1	15	TRBD2	CASATGGRPYNEQFF	TGCGCCAGTGCGACGGGGGGACGACCTTACAATGAGCAGTTCTTC
few	TRBV6-1	TRBJ2-4	18	TRBD2	CASRPYQGLAGGQNIQYF	TGTGCCAGCAGGCCCTACCAAGGTCTAGCGGGGGGGCAAAACATTCAGTACTTC
many	TRBV5-1	TRBJ1-2	15	.	CASSLAGGILYGYTF	TGCGCCAGCAGCTTGGCGGGAGGGATCCTATATGGCTACACCTTC
few	TRBV7-2	TRBJ2-5	14	.	CASSLARDLETQYF	TGTGCCAGCAGCTTAGCCCGGGATTTGGAGACCCAGTACTTC
.	TRBV6-2/TRBV6-3	TRBJ2-1	15	TRBD1	CASSFGQGRVNEQFF	TGTGCCAGCAGTTTCGGACAGGGGCGAGTAAATGAGCAGTTCTTC
.	TRBV5-1	TRBJ1-6	15	TRBD1	CASSLEGQGDSPLHF	TGCGCCAGCAGCTTGGAGGGACAGGGGGATTCACCCCTCCACTTT
few	TRBV2	TRBJ1-2	13	.	CASSDGDLYGYTF	TGTGCCAGCAGTGACGGGGACCTCTATGGCTACACCTTC
.	TRBV13	TRBJ1-5	17	TRBD1	CASSLGLTGGMDQPQHF	TGTGCCAGCAGCCTCGGCCTTACAGGGGGGATGGATCAGCCCCAGCATTTT
many	TRBV5-6	TRBJ2-1	15	TRBD2	CASSQLGLADNEQFF	TGTGCCAGCAGCCAGCTGGGACTAGCCGACAATGAGCAGTTCTTC
few	TRBV12-3/TRBV12-4	TRBJ2-2	15	.	CASSLMAGLTGELFF	TGTGCCAGCAGTTTAATGGCAGGCCTCACCGGGGAGCTGTTTTTT
few	TRBV27	TRBJ2-5	16	TRBD2	CASSVLAGGPRETQYF	TGTGCCAGCAGCGTCCTAGCGGGGGGGCCGAGAGAGACCCAGTACTTC
.	TRBV4-3	TRBJ2-4	14	.	CASSHPGTGLPQYF	TGCGCCAGCAGCCACCCCGGGACCGGTTTGCCTCAGTACTTC
.	TRBV7-2	TRBJ2-4	16	TRBD2	CASSLELAGGVSGQYF	TGTGCCAGCAGTTTAGAGTTGGCGGGGGGAGTTTCTGGTCAGTACTTC
many	TRBV6-2/TRBV6-3	TRBJ1-2	14	.	CASRSQTANYGYTF	TGTGCCAGCAGAAGCCAGACAGCTAACTATGGCTACACCTTC
.	TRBV5-6	TRBJ1-2	14	.	CASSPWGRDYGYTF	TGTGCCAGCAGTCCCTGGGGAAGGGACTATGGCTACACCTTC
.	TRBV27	TRBJ1-5	14	.	CASSLDSPRGPQHF	TGTGCCAGCAGTTTAGACAGTCCTCGTGGGCCCCAGCATTTT
few	TRBV5-1	TRBJ2-7	17	TRBD1	CASSLGQTGTGDEEQYF	TGCGCCAGCAGCTTGGGACAAACCGGGACAGGGGATGAGGAGCAGTACTTC
few	TRBV7-2	TRBJ1-1	15	.	CASSFRSGGNTEAFF	TGTGCCAGCAGCTTCCGCTCCGGGGGGAACACTGAAGCTTTCTTT
many	TRBV20-1	TRBJ1-1	12	.	CSAIPGNTEAFF	TGCAGTGCTATTCCGGGGAACACTGAAGCTTTCTTT
few	TRBV18	TRBJ1-2	19	.	CASSMFGTPNRPTFYGYTF	TGTGCCAGCTCCATGTTTGGGACACCAAATCGCCCTACCTTCTATGGCTACACCTTC
many	TRBV6-2/TRBV6-3	TRBJ2-7	12	.	CASSQDRFGQYF	TGTGCCAGCAGTCAGGACCGTTTCGGGCAGTACTTC
.	TRBV5-5	TRBJ1-6	15	.	CASSFTPGPNSPLHF	TGTGCCAGCAGCTTTACACCGGGGCCTAATTCACCCCTCCACTTT
.	TRBV12-3/TRBV12-4	TRBJ2-1	14	TRBD2	CASSLQRGLGEQFF	TGTGCCAGCAGCCTCCAGCGGGGGCTCGGTGAGCAGTTCTTC
few	TRBV6-5	TRBJ1-5	15	.	CASSYEMVGSGTQHF	TGTGCCAGCAGTTACGAGATGGTAGGGTCTGGGACCCAGCATTTT
few	TRBV6-1	TRBJ2-1	13	.	CASGLQTRDEQFF	TGTGCCAGCGGGTTGCAGACTAGGGATGAGCAGTTCTTC
few	TRBV23-1	TRBJ2-5	16	TRBD2	CASSPPTSGGIQTQYF	TGCGCCAGCAGTCCCCCGACTAGCGGGGGGATCCAGACCCAGTACTTC
.	TRBV7-9	TRBJ2-7	13	TRBD1	CASGTGGSYEQYF	TGTGCCTCCGGGACAGGGGGCTCCTACGAGCAGTACTTC
.	TRBV5-1	TRBJ2-3	15	TRBD2	CASSSWTSAADTQYF	TGCGCCAGCAGCTCATGGACTAGCGCGGCAGATACGCAGTATTTT
.	TRBV20-1	TRBJ2-5	14	TRBD2	CSAWTSGDQETQYF	TGCAGTGCCTGGACTAGCGGGGATCAGGAGACCCAGTACTTC
.	TRBV20-1	TRBJ2-3	14	.	CSAPLPAGPDTQYF	TGCAGTGCCCCCCTACCGGCGGGGCCAGATACGCAGTATTTT
few	TRBV7-8	TRBJ2-3	14	.	CASSLLPSTDTQYF	TGTGCCAGCAGCTTACTACCTAGCACAGATACGCAGTATTTT
.	TRBV24-1	TRBJ1-2	13	.	CATSDTAGDGYTF	TGTGCCACCAGTGATACCGCAGGGGACGGCTACACCTTC
.	TRBV28	TRBJ2-3	15	.	CASSSPIGGTDTQYF	TGTGCCAGCAGTTCTCCTATCGGGGGCACAGATACGCAGTATTTT